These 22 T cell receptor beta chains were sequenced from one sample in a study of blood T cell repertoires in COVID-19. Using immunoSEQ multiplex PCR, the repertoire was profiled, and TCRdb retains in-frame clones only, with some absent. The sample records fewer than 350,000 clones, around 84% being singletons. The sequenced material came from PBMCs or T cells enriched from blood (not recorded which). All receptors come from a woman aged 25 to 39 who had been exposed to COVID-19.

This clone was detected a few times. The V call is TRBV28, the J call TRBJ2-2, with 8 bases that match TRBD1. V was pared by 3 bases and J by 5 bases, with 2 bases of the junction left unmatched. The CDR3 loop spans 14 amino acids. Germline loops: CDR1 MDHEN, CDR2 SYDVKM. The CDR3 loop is CASSFRGQTGELFF. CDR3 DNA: TGTGCCAGCAGTTTCAGGGGGCAGACCGGGGAGCTGTTTTTT.

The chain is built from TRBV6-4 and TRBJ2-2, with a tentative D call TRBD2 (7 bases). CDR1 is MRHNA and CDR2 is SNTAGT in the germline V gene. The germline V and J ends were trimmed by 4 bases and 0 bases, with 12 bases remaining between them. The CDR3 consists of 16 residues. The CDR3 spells CASSGRGGPNTGELFF. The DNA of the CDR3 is TGTGCCAGCAGTGGCCGCGGGGGCCCGAACACCGGGGAGCTGTTTTTT.

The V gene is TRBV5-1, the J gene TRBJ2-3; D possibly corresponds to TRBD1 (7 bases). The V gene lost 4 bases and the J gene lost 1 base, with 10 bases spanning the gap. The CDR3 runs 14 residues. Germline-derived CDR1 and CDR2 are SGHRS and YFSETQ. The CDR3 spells CASSTGEGTDTQYF. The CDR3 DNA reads TGCGCCAGCAGCACAGGGGAGGGCACAGATACGCAGTATTTT.

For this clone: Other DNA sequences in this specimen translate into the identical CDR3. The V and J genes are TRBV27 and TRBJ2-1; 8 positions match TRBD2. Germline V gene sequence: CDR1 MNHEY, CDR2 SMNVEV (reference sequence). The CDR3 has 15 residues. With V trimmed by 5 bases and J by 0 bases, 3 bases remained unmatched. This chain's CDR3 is CASSRGGSSYNEQFF. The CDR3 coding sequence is TGTGCCAGCAGTCGGGGGGGGAGCTCCTACAATGAGCAGTTCTTC.

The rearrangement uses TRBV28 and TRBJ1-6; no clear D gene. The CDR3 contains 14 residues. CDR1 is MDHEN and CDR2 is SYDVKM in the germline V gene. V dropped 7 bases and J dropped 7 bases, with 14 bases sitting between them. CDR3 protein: CASNWGAGNSPLHF. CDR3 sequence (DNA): TGTGCCAGCAATTGGGGTGCGGGAAATTCACCCCTCCACTTT.

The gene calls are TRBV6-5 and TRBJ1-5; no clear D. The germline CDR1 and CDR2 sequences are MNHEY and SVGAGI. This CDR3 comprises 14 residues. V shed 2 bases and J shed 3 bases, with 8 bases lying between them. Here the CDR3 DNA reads TGTGCCAGCAGTTACGATAGACTCAATCAGCCCCAGCATTTT. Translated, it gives CASSYDRLNQPQHF.

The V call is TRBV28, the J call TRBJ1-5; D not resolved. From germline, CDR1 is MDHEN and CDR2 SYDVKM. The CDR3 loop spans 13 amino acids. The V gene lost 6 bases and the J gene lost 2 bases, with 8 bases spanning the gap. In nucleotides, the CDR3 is TGTGCCAGCAGCCCCACGGGCAATCAGCCCCAGCATTTT. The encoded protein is CASSPTGNQPQHF.

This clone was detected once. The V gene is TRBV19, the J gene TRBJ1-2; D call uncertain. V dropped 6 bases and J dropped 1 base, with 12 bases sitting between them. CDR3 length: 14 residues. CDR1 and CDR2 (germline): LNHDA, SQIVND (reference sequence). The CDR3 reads CASRIGEGNYGYTF. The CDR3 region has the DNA TGTGCCAGTAGAATTGGAGAGGGTAACTATGGCTACACCTTC.

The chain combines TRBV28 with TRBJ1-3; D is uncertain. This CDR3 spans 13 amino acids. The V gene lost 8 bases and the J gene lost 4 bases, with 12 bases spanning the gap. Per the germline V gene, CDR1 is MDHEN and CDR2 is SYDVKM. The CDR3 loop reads CASQPVVGNTIYF. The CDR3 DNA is TGTGCCAGCCAACCAGTGGTAGGAAACACCATATATTTT.

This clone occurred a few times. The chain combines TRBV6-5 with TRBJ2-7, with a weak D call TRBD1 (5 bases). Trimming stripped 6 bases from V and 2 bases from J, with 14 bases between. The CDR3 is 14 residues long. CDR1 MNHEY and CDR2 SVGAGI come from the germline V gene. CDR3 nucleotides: TGTGCCAGCAGGAGAGGCAGGGCTGCCTACGAGCAGTACTTC. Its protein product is CASRRGRAAYEQYF.

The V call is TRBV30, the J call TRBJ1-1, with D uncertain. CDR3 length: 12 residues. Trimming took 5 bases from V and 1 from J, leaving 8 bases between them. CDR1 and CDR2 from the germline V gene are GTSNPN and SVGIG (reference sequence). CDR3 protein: CAWRHTNTEAFF. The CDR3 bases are TGTGCCTGGCGCCACACGAACACTGAAGCTTTCTTT.

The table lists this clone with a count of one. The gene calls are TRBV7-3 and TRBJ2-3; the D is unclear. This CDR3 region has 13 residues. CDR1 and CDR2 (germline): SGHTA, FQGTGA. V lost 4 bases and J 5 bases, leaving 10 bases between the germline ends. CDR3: CASSWSLRDTQYF. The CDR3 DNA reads TGTGCCAGCAGCTGGTCCCTGAGAGATACGCAGTATTTT.

The CDR3 here is CASSIRPGFDTPLHF. The CDR3 DNA reads TGCGCCAGCAGCATACGCCCGGGGTTCGATACACCCCTCCACTTT. The genes are TRBV5-1 and TRBJ1-6; D ambiguous. CDR3 length equals 15 residues. Germline CDR1 SGHRS, CDR2 YFSETQ. V lost 4 bases and J 11 bases, leaving 19 bases between the germline ends. Filled out from reference TRBV5-1 and TRBJ1-6, the complete variable domain reads KAGVTQTPRYLIKTRGQQVTLSCSPISGHRSVSWYQQTPGQGLQFLFEYFSETQRNKGNFPGRFSGRQFSNSRSEMNVSTLELGDSALYLCASSIRPGFDTPLHFGNGTRLTVT.

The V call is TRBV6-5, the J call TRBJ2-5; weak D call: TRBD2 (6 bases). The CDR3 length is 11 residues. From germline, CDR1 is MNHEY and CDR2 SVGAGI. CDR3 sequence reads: CVSRRGETQYF. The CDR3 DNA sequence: TGTGTAAGCCGGAGGGGAGAGACCCAGTACTTC.

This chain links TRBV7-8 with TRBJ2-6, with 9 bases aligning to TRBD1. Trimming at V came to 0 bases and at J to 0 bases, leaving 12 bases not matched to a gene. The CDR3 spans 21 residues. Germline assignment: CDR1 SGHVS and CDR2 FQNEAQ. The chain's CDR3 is CASSLARLVGTGISGANVLTF. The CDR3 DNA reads TGTGCCAGCAGCTTAGCGCGTTTAGTCGGGACAGGGATCTCTGGGGCCAACGTCCTGACTTTC.

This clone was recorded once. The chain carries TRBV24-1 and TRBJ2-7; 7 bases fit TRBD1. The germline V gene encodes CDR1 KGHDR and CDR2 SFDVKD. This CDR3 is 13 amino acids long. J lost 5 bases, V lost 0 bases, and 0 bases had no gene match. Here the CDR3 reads CATSDLQGDEQYF. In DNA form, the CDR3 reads TGTGCCACCAGTGATTTGCAGGGGGACGAGCAGTACTTC.

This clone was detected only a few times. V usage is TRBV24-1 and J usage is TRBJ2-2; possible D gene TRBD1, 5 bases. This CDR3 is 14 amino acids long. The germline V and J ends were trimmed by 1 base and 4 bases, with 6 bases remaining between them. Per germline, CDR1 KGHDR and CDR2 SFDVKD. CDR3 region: CATSDFGATGELFF. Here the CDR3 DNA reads TGTGCCACCAGTGATTTTGGGGCCACCGGGGAGCTGTTTTTT.

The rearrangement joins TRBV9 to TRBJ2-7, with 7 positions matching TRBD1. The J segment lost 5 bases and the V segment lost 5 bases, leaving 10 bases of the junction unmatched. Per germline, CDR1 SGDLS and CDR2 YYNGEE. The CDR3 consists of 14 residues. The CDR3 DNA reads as TGTGCCAGCAGTATAAGTAACAGGGGCCACGAGCAGTACTTC. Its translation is CASSISNRGHEQYF.

CDR3 sequence reads: CASSQMAGTSGPGYEQYF. CDR3 bases: TGCGCCAGCAGCCAAATGGCTGGGACTAGCGGCCCAGGGTACGAGCAGTACTTC. This rearrangement joins TRBV4-1 to TRBJ2-7; TRBD2 matches at 11 bases. In germline, CDR1 is MGHRA, CDR2 YSYEKL. The J segment lost 4 bases and the V segment lost 2 bases, leaving 13 bases of the junction unmatched. The CDR3 runs 18 residues.

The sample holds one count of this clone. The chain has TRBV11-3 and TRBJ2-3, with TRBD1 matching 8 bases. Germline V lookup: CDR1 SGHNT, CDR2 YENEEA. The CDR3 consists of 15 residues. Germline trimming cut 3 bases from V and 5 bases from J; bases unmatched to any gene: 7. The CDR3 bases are TGTGCCAGCAGCTTGTCAGGGGGCGATGGAGATACGCAGTATTTT. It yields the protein CASSLSGGDGDTQYF.

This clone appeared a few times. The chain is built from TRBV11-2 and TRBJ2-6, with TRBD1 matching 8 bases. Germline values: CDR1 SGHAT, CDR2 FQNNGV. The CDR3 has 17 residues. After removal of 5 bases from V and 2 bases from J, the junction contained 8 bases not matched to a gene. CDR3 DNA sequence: TGTGCCAGCAGCCAGGCCCAGGGGGCGCCTGGGGCCAACGTCCTGACTTTC. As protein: CASSQAQGAPGANVLTF. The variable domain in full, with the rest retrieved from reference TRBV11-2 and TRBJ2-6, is EAGVAQSPRYKIIEKRQSVAFWCNPISGHATLYWYQQILGQGPKLLIQFQNNGVVDDSQLPKDRFSAERLKGVDSTLKIQPAKLEDSAVYLCASSQAQGAPGANVLTFGAGSRLTVL.

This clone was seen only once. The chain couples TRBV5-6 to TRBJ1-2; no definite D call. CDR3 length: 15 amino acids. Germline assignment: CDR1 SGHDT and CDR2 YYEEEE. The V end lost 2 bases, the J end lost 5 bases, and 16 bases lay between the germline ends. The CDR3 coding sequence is TGTGCCAGCAGCTTTAATTTACAAGGGAGGTATGGCTACACCTTC. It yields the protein CASSFNLQGRYGYTF.